This T cell receptor beta chain was identified during a study of blood T cell repertoires in COVID-19. For the study at large: The analysed material was cDNA or gDNA that came from T cells, B-cell-depleted T cells, or PBMCs.

Deletions cut 6 bases from V and 0 bases from J, with 5 bases between. Per germline, CDR1 MNHEY and CDR2 SMNVEV (reference sequence). The CDR3 contains 13 residues. Per the authors' pipeline: Quantification of nucleated cells was approximated via reference gene primer amplification. Using immunoSEQ multiplex PCR, the repertoire was profiled, and TCRdb retains in-frame clones only, with some absent. D and trimming were read from the DNA, whereas the V and J calls and clone size are those reported in that table. Of some 270,000 clones listed, 85% are singletons. This study enrolled people aged 18 to 89 from about two dozen US geographic areas.

The sample taken for sequencing was PBMCs or T cells enriched from blood (not recorded which). The receptor was derived from a woman in her 50s with acute COVID-19. V usage is TRBV27 and J usage is TRBJ2-2; no reliable D call. CDR3 in amino acids: CASRFTNTGELFF. In nucleotides, the CDR3 is TGTGCCAGCAGGTTCACGAACACCGGGGAGCTGTTTTTT.